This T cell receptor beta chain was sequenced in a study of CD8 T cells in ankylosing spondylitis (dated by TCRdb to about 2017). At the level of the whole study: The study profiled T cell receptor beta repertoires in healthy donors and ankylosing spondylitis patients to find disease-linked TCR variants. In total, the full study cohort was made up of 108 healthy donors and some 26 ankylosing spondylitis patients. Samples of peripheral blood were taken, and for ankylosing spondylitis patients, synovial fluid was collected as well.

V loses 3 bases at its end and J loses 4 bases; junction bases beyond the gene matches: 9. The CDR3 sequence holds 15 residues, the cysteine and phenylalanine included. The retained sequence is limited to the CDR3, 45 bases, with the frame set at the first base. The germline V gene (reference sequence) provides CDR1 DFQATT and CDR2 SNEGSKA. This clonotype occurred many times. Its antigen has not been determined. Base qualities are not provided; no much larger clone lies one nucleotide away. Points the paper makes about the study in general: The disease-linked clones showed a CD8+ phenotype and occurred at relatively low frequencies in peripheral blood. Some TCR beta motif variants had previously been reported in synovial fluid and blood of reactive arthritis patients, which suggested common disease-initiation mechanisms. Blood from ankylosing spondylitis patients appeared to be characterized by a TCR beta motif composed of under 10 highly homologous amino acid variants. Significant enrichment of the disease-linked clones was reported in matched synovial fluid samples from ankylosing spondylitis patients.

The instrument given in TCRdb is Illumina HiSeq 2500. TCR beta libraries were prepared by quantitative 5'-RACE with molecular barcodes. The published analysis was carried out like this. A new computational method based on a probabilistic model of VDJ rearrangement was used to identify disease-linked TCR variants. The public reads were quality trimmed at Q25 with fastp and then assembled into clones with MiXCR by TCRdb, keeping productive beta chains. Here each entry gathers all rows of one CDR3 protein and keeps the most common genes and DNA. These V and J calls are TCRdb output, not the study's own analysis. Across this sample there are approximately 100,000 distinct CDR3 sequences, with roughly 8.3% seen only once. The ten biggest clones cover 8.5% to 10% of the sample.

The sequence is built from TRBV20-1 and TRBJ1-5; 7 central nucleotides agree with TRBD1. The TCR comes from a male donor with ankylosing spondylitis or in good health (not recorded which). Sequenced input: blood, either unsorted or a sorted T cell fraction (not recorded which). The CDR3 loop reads CSASFGRGLNQPQHF. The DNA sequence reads TGCAGTGCTAGTTTCGGCAGGGGGTTAAATCAGCCCCAGCATTTT.